The clone carrying this T cell receptor (beta chain) was observed a handful of times. This sample is part of a study of blood T cell repertoires in COVID-19. Study context: T cells, B-cell-depleted T cells, or PBMCs supplied cDNA or gDNA.

In the study's own analysis: Cell counts per sample came from amplifying reference gene primers. Clones were read by immunoSEQ multiplex PCR, and TCRdb kept only the in-frame ones, dropping some. V and J calls plus clone size are reproduced from that table; the DNA served to infer D and trimming. The table records 70,000 or so clones, about nine tenths of them present only once. The sequencing input was peripheral blood. This clonotype was sampled from a human donor in a cohort sampled during active COVID-19.

CDR3 protein: CASSPVVVAGTYEQYF. The CDR3 DNA reads TGTGCCAGCAGTCCCGTGGTAGTTGCGGGAACCTACGAGCAGTACTTC. The chain has TRBV6-2 or TRBV6-3 and TRBJ2-7; a possible D gene is TRBD2 (6 bases). Germline V gene lookup returns CDR1 MNHEY and CDR2 SVGEGT. The CDR3 is 16 amino acids. V was cut by 5 bases and J by 2 bases, with 19 bases left in between.